This T cell receptor beta chain was sequenced in a study of PD-L1 blockade in urothelial cancer. The CDR3 spans 12 residues. In germline, CDR1 is MNHEY, CDR2 SMNVEV (reference sequence). The germline V and J ends were trimmed by 8 bases and 7 bases, with 12 bases remaining between them. Sequenced by immunoSEQ multiplex PCR; TCRdb stores in-frame clones only, minus some. In the table there are nearly 35,000 clones, 84% of which are singletons. Specified time point: pretreatment peripheral blood. V is TRBV27 and J is TRBJ2-1; D ambiguous. The material sequenced was PBMCs, taken around atezolizumab (anti-PD-L1) treatment. The clonotype comes from a man in his 60s with urothelial cancer. The CDR3: CASSSFRNEQFF. The DNA for the CDR3 is TGTGCCAGCTCCTCATTCCGGAATGAGCAGTTCTTC.